This TCR beta chain was documented in a study of blood T cell repertoires in COVID-19. At the level of the study: Acute-phase and convalescent COVID-19 samples originated in the United States, Italy and Spain.

CDR3 length: 15 residues. Germline lookup yields CDR1 MRHNA and CDR2 SNTAGT. Trimming took 3 bases from V and 7 from J; bases not matched to a gene: 6. Using immunoSEQ multiplex PCR, the repertoire was profiled, and TCRdb retains in-frame clones only, with some absent. This sample has roughly 160,000 clones, with roughly 80% found just once. The participants were between about 18 and 90 years old and came from 20 to 30 US areas. Participants reported their clinical history, and cohort assignment relied on those reports. Specimen: PBMCs or T cells enriched from blood (not recorded which). The receptor's source is a woman aged 35 to 49 with acute COVID-19. The chain carries TRBV6-4 and TRBJ1-6; TRBD1 aligns across 7 bases. CDR3 in DNA: TGTGCCAGCAGTGAGATACCGGGACAGAATTCACCCCTCCACTTT. This codes for CASSEIPGQNSPLHF.